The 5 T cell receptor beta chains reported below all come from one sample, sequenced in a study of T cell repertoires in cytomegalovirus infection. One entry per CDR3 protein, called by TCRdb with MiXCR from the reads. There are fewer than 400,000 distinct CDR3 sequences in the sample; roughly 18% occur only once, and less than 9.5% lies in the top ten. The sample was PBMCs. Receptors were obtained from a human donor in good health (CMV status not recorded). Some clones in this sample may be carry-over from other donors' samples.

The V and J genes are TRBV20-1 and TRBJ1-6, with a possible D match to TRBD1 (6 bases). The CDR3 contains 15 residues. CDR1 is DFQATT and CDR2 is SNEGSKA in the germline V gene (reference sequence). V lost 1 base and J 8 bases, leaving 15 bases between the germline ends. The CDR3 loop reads CSARARTETDSPLHF. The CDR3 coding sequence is TGCAGTGCTAGAGCTAGGACAGAGACCGATTCACCCCTCCACTTT.

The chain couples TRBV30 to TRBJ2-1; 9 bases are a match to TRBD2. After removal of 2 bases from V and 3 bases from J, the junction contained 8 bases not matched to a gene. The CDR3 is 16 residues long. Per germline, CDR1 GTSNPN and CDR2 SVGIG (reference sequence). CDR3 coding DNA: TGTGCCTGGAGTCCCGAGGTAGCGGGAGTCTACAATGAGCAGTTCTTC. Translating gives CAWSPEVAGVYNEQFF.

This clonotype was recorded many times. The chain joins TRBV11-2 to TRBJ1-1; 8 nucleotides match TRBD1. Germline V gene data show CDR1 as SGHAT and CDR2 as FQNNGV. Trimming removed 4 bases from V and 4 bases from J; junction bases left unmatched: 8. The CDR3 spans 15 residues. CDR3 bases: TGTGCCAGCAGCTATACCTTAACAGGGGGCACTGAAGCTTTCTTT. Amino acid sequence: CASSYTLTGGTEAFF.

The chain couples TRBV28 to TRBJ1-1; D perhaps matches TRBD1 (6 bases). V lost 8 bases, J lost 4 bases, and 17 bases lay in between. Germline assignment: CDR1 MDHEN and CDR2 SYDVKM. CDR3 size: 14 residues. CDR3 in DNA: TGTGCCAGCCTACCACAGGGAGGAGGCACTGAAGCTTTCTTT. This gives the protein CASLPQGGGTEAFF.

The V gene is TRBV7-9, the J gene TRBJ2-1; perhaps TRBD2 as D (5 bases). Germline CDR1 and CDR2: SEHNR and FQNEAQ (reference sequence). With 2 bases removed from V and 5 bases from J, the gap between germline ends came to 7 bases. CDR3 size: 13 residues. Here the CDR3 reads CASSLIGDNEQFF. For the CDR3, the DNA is TGTGCCAGCAGCTTAATCGGGGACAATGAGCAGTTCTTC. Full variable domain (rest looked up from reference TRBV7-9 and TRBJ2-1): DTGVSQNPRHKITKRGQNVTFRCDPISEHNRLYWYRQTLGQGPEFLTYFQNEAQLEKSRLLSDRFSAERPKGSFSTLEIQRTEQGDSAMYLCASSLIGDNEQFFGPGTRLTVL.